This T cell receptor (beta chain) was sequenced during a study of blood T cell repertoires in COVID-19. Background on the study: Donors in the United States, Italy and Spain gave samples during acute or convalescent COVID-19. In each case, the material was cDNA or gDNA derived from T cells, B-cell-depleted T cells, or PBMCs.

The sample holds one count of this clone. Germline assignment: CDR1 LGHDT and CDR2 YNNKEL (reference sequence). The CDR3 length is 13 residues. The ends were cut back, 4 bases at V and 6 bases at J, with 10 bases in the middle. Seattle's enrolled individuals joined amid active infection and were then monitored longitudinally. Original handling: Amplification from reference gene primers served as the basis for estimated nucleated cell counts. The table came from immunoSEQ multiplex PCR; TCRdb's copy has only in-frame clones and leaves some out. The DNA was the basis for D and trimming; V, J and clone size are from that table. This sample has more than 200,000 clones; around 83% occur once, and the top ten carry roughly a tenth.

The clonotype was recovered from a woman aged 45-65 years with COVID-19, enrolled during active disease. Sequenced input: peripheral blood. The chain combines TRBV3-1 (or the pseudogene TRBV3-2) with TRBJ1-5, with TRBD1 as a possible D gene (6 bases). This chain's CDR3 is CASSLLGGQPQHF. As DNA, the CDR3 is TGTGCCAGCAGCCTCTTAGGGGGTCAGCCCCAGCATTTT.